This entry is about one T cell receptor beta chain. A multiplex PCR was run with 60 Vbeta primers and 13 Jbeta primers. Assay used: immunoSEQ multiplex PCR; TCRdb lists only in-frame clones, some missing. This table has about 160,000 clones, approximately 78% appearing once. This sample was included in a study of cytomegalovirus exposure and HLA in healthy donors. This TCR came from a girl aged 2-10 years in good health and CMV-seropositive. The specimen sequenced was PBMCs.

Here the CDR3 reads CASSSNYGYTF. CDR3 nucleotides: TGTGCCAGCTCGAGTAACTATGGCTACACCTTC. The rearrangement links TRBV18 to TRBJ1-2; D is undetermined. From germline, CDR1 is KGHSH and CDR2 LQKENI. V was cut by 6 bases and J by 1 base, with 3 bases left in between. The CDR3 contains 11 residues. Full variable domain (remainder filled in from reference TRBV18 and TRBJ1-2): NAGVMQNPRHLVRRRGQEARLRCSPMKGHSHVYWYRQLPEEGLKFMVYLQKENIIDESGMPKERFSAEFPKEGPSILRIQQVVRGDSAAYFCASSSNYGYTFGSGTRLTVV.